The sequence of this T cell receptor beta chain was determined in a study of blood T cell repertoires in COVID-19. As for the study in general: Researchers got acute and convalescent COVID-19 samples from the United States, Italy and Spain.

This CDR3 region has 16 residues. From germline, CDR1 is ENHRY and CDR2 SYGVKD. The V segment lost 3 bases and the J segment 3 bases; nucleotides outside the gene matches: 5. In the study's own analysis: Amplification of reference gene primers provided the estimated nucleated cell counts. Sequenced by immunoSEQ multiplex PCR; TCRdb stores in-frame clones only, minus some. That table gives V, J and clone size, and the DNA gave D and trimming. In the table there are 65,000 or so clones, about 80% of which are singletons. This clone was observed a few times. The sample carries other DNA sequences with the same CDR3.

This clonotype was obtained from a man in his 60s with acute or convalescent COVID-19. The rearrangement joins TRBV10-3 to TRBJ1-1; the match to TRBD1 covers 12 bases. The sample consisted of peripheral blood. Here the CDR3 reads CAISDGTGGKDTEAFF. The DNA of the CDR3 is TGTGCCATCAGTGATGGGACAGGGGGCAAGGACACTGAAGCTTTCTTT.